One sample yielded the 18 T cell receptor beta chains listed below, sequenced in a study of shared clonotypes between healthy human individuals. Assay used: immunoSEQ multiplex PCR; TCRdb lists only in-frame clones, some missing. The sample shows roughly 760,000 clones, 74% of them seen only once. Sample: memory CD4+ T cells sorted from blood. Specified subset: CD45RA-negative fraction. These receptors all come from a woman aged 25 to 39 in good health.

On this clone: Within the sample, other DNA sequences also encode this same CDR3. The gene calls are TRBV2 and TRBJ2-6; unclear D gene. Trimming took 7 bases from V and 0 from J, leaving 4 bases between them. Per the germline V gene, CDR1 is SNHLY and CDR2 is FYNNEI. This CDR3 is 13 amino acids long. The CDR3 here is CASTLSGANVLTF. As DNA, the CDR3 is TGTGCCAGCACCCTCTCTGGGGCCAACGTCCTGACTTTC.

The chain uses TRBV15 and TRBJ2-1; TRBD2 matches at 10 bases. This CDR3 is built from 15 residues. The V and J ends lost 4 bases and 7 bases, in that order; junction bases with no gene match: 7. Germline CDR1 and CDR2: LNHNV and YYDKDF (reference sequence). The CDR3 DNA is TGTGCCACCAGCACTGGGAGCGGGAGGGCAAATGAGCAGTTCTTC. Amino acids: CATSTGSGRANEQFF.

V and J are TRBV4-2 and TRBJ1-1; D gene uncertain. V was clipped by 0 bases and J by 5 bases, with 10 bases between them. Germline-derived CDR1 and CDR2 are LGHNA and YNFKEQ. This CDR3 has 14 amino acids. In nucleotides, the CDR3 is TGTGCCAGCAGCCAAGACATAGAGGCGACTGAAGCTTTCTTT. It codes for CASSQDIEATEAFF.

J is TRBJ2-1 and V is TRBV5-4; tentatively, D is TRBD2 (5 bases). CDR3 length: 14 amino acids. Trimming removed 0 bases at V and 6 bases at J, with 10 bases between. Per germline, CDR1 SGHNT and CDR2 YYREEE (reference sequence). Written as DNA, the CDR3 is TGTGCCAGCAGCTTGGATCTCGAGGGCAATGAGCAGTTCTTC. It translates to CASSLDLEGNEQFF.

This clone was recorded only once. This chain joins TRBV19 and TRBJ1-5, with unresolved D. The CDR3 runs 17 residues. Germline V gives CDR1 LNHDA, CDR2 SQIVND (reference sequence). Trimming removed 2 bases at V and 4 bases at J, with 18 bases between. CDR3 protein: CASSIHATGARNQPQHF. The CDR3 region has the DNA TGTGCCAGTAGTATACACGCGACCGGAGCTCGAAATCAGCCCCAGCATTTT.

The chain combines TRBV5-1 with TRBJ2-5, with D uncertain. Trimming removed 1 base from V and 5 bases from J, with 12 bases in between. The CDR3 is 14 residues long. Looked up from germline, CDR1 is SGHRS and CDR2 is YFSETQ. CDR3 region: CASSLRQLSETQYF. CDR3 nucleotide sequence: TGCGCCAGCAGCTTGAGGCAGTTATCCGAGACCCAGTACTTC.

This clone is a singleton in its sample. The gene calls are TRBV11-3 and TRBJ2-1; 8 nucleotides align to TRBD2. This CDR3 contains 16 residues. CDR1 SGHNT and CDR2 YENEEA come from the germline V gene. The junction had 11 bases not matched to a gene; V was cut back by 0 bases and J by 10 bases. In DNA form, the CDR3 reads TGTGCCAGCAGCTTAGATTCTGGCGGGAGGCCCAAAGAGCAGTTCTTC. Translated, it gives CASSLDSGGRPKEQFF. Combining the CDR3 with reference TRBV11-3 and TRBJ2-1 gives the whole variable domain EAGVVQSPRYKIIEKKQPVAFWCNPISGHNTLYWYLQNLGQGPELLIRYENEEAVDDSQLPKDRFSAERLKGVDSTLKIQPAELGDSAVYLCASSLDSGGRPKEQFFGPGTRLTVL.

The chain has TRBV28 and TRBJ2-7; a possible D gene is TRBD2 (6 bases). The V end was cut by 4 bases, the J end by 6 bases, with 10 bases between. The germline CDR1 and CDR2 sequences are MDHEN and SYDVKM. CDR3 length: 12 amino acids. The CDR3: CASSSTRPEQYF. For the CDR3, the DNA is TGTGCCAGCAGTTCGACTAGACCCGAGCAGTACTTC. The variable domain in full, with the rest retrieved from reference TRBV28 and TRBJ2-7, is DVKVTQSSRYLVKRTGEKVFLECVQDMDHENMFWYRQDPGLGLRLIYFSYDVKMKEKGDIPEGYSVSREKKERFSLILESASTNQTSMYLCASSSTRPEQYFGPGTRLTVT.

The chain joins TRBV7-2 to TRBJ1-5; weak D call: TRBD1 (6 bases). V lost 3 bases and J lost 2, with 11 bases in between. Germline loops: CDR1 SGHTA, CDR2 FQGNSA. CDR3 length equals 15 residues. The CDR3 spells CASSLMDSRNQPQHF. The CDR3 DNA follows: TGTGCCAGCAGCTTGATGGACAGTCGCAATCAGCCCCAGCATTTT.

This rearrangement joins TRBV19 to TRBJ2-2; TRBD1 matches 7 bases. The CDR3 sequence is 16 residues long. Germline V CDR1 and CDR2: LNHDA, SQIVND (reference sequence). Unmatched junction bases numbered 12, after V lost 7 bases and J lost 4 bases. The CDR3 nucleotides are TGTGCCAGTATTAATCACCGGGACAGAATCACCGGGGAGCTGTTTTTT. Translating it yields CASINHRDRITGELFF. The variable domain in full, completed from reference TRBV19 and TRBJ2-2, reads DGGITQSPKYLFRKEGQNVTLSCEQNLNHDAMYWYRQDPGQGLRLIYYSQIVNDFQKGDIAEGYSVSREKKESFPLTVTSAQKNPTAFYLCASINHRDRITGELFFGEGSRLTVL.

At least ten counts were recorded for this clone. The rearrangement uses TRBV5-1 and TRBJ2-2; possible D gene TRBD1, 6 bases. Germline V gene data show CDR1 as SGHRS and CDR2 as YFSETQ. CDR3 size: 14 residues. Trimming pared 4 bases from V and 4 bases from J, leaving 11 bases between. The CDR3 here is CASSHGQSTGELFF. For the CDR3, the DNA is TGCGCCAGCAGCCACGGACAGTCCACCGGGGAGCTGTTTTTT.

The V and J genes are TRBV12-5 and TRBJ1-1; D gene ambiguous. Trimming left V 6 bases short and J 6 bases short, with 11 bases between. Germline V lookup: CDR1 LGHNT, CDR2 FRNRAP. The length of the CDR3 is 12 residues. Here the CDR3 DNA reads TGTGCTAGTGGCACCGGTTTGTCTGAAGCTTTCTTT. It yields the protein CASGTGLSEAFF.

This clone has just one count. The chain has TRBV15 and TRBJ2-5; 11 bases are a match to TRBD2. The CDR3 totals 15 residues. Germline CDR1 is LNHNV and CDR2 is YYDKDF (reference sequence). Trimming at V came to 0 bases and at J to 4 bases, leaving 1 base not matched to a gene. For the CDR3, the DNA is TGTGCCACCAGCAGAGACCTAGCGGGAGGAGAGACCCAGTACTTC. This codes for CATSRDLAGGETQYF.

This clone has just one count. V is TRBV5-1 and J is TRBJ2-5, with D unresolved. CDR1 and CDR2 from the germline V gene are SGHRS and YFSETQ. The CDR3 consists of 14 residues. Trimming removed 0 bases from V and 5 bases from J, with 11 bases in between. The CDR3 nucleotides are TGCGCCAGCAGCTTGGCTCCAGCGTGGGAGACCCAGTACTTC. Its protein product is CASSLAPAWETQYF.

Turning to this clone: An end of the junction does not agree with germline; a read error may underlie this. This chain joins TRBV6-1 and TRBJ1-1, with D tentatively TRBD1 (6 bases). Per the germline V gene, CDR1 is MNHNS and CDR2 is SASEGT. The CDR3 is made up of 12 amino acids. CDR3 residues: CASSEGHDSPPF. The CDR3 DNA sequence: TGTGCCAGCAGTGAGGGACATGATAGCCCTCCTTTT.

The chain has TRBV9 and TRBJ2-7; D may match TRBD1 or TRBD2 (6 bases each). CDR1 and CDR2 from the germline V gene are SGDLS and YYNGEE. The CDR3 length is 14 residues. V shed 4 bases and J shed 0 bases, with 11 bases lying between them. CDR3: CASSPTGASYEQYF. As DNA, the CDR3 is TGTGCCAGCAGCCCCACGGGGGCCTCCTACGAGCAGTACTTC.

V and J are TRBV6-5 and TRBJ1-6; possible D gene TRBD1, 5 bases. The CDR3 has 15 residues. The V and J ends lost 2 bases and 5 bases respectively, with 10 bases between them. The germline V gene has CDR1 MNHEY and CDR2 SVGAGI. The CDR3 loop reads CASSYVQTDNSPLHF. The CDR3 DNA sequence: TGTGCCAGCAGTTACGTACAGACAGATAATTCACCCCTCCACTTT.

The J gene is TRBJ1-2, the V gene TRBV10-3; unclear D gene. Deletions cut 3 bases from V and 2 bases from J, with 19 bases between. CDR3 length equals 17 residues. Germline V gives CDR1 ENHRY, CDR2 SYGVKD. The CDR3 protein is CAISDRGVADINYGYTF. The CDR3 DNA reads as TGTGCCATCAGTGACCGCGGGGTGGCAGATATAAACTATGGCTACACCTTC.